This T cell receptor beta chain originates from a study of technical replicates of blood from a few donors. This CDR3 region has 15 residues. The germline V gene has CDR1 MRHNA and CDR2 SNTAGT. V was pared by 2 bases and J by 3 bases, with 6 bases of the junction left unmatched. Assay used: immunoSEQ multiplex PCR; TCRdb lists only in-frame clones, some missing. Of 66,000 or so clones detected, roughly 90% appear once; the ten largest clones hold approximately 4.4%. Material: PBMCs. This sequence joins TRBV6-4 and TRBJ1-2, with 7 bases matching TRBD1. The receptor comes from a human donor in good health. Some clones in this sample may be carry-over from other donors' samples. CDR3 loop: CASSDGTTGDYGYTF. CDR3 in DNA: TGTGCCAGCAGTGACGGTACAACAGGGGACTATGGCTACACCTTC.